A single sample is the source of the 24 T cell receptor beta chains below, sequenced in a study of T cell responses to AZD1222 COVID-19 vaccine. Repertoires were generated with immunoSEQ multiplex PCR, while TCRdb's copy carries only in-frame clones and drops some. Here the sample spans 150,000 to 200,000 clones, around 92% being singletons. The sequenced sample was peripheral blood, obtained on day 0 of AZD1222 vaccination. The receptors derive from an adult in good health.

The genes are TRBV6-1 and TRBJ1-5; D unclear. The germline V gene has CDR1 MNHNS and CDR2 SASEGT. The CDR3 sequence is 13 residues long. V was cut by 1 base and J by 3 bases, with 4 bases left in between. The CDR3 DNA sequence: TGTGCCAGCAGTGAAGGTATCAATCAGCCCCAGCATTTT. It is translated as CASSEGINQPQHF.

The CDR3 loop reads CASSPDRAGEAFF. In nucleotides, the CDR3 is TGTGCCAGCAGCCCGGACAGGGCGGGTGAAGCTTTCTTT. V and J are TRBV7-8 and TRBJ1-1; 8 bases agree with TRBD1. CDR3 size: 13 residues. V shed 5 bases, J shed 7 bases, and the junction held 6 bases outside the gene matches. The V gene's germline CDR1 is SGHVS and CDR2 FQNEAQ.

The chain has TRBV5-1 and TRBJ1-1; no clear D gene. This CDR3 has 14 amino acids. CDR1 and CDR2 (germline): SGHRS, YFSETQ. Trimming removed 4 bases from V and 5 bases from J, with 15 bases in between. The CDR3 loop is CASSLSLVVTEAFF. The CDR3 DNA sequence: TGCGCCAGCAGCCTGTCTTTGGTGGTTACTGAAGCTTTCTTT.

The chain employs TRBV6-5 and TRBJ2-1; weak D call: TRBD2 (5 bases). The CDR3 extends over 15 amino acids. CDR1 and CDR2 (germline): MNHEY, SVGAGI. Trimming pared 7 bases from V and 0 bases from J, leaving 13 bases between. The CDR3 loop is CASTQAANSYNEQFF. CDR3 in DNA: TGTGCCAGCACCCAAGCGGCCAACTCCTACAATGAGCAGTTCTTC.

This chain links TRBV11-2 with TRBJ2-1; D gene ambiguous. The ends were cut back, 1 base at V and 8 bases at J, with 9 bases in the middle. The CDR3 totals 13 residues. Germline loops: CDR1 SGHAT, CDR2 FQNNGV. The CDR3 coding sequence is TGTGCCAGCAGCTTAGGGCGCCGGGATGAGCAGTTCTTC. This codes for CASSLGRRDEQFF.

This clone was seen once. The chain joins TRBV2 to TRBJ1-2; D possibly corresponds to TRBD1 (5 bases). The V gene lost 7 bases and the J gene lost 0 bases, with 9 bases spanning the gap. The CDR3 runs to 13 residues. CDR1 is SNHLY and CDR2 is FYNNEI in the germline V gene. The CDR3 region has the DNA TGTGCCAGCACCGTGACAGCTAACTATGGCTACACCTTC. Its protein product is CASTVTANYGYTF.

The V call is TRBV5-1, the J call TRBJ2-2; 8 nucleotides line up with TRBD1. The CDR3 contains 15 residues. The V gene's germline CDR1 is SGHRS and CDR2 YFSETQ. The J segment lost 8 bases and the V segment lost 1 base, leaving 7 bases of the junction unmatched. CDR3 region: CASSLIGQGAGELFF. The CDR3, as DNA: TGCGCCAGCAGCTTGATAGGACAGGGCGCTGGGGAGCTGTTTTTT.

This chain connects TRBV24-1 to TRBJ2-7; 7 bases are shared with TRBD2. Germline lookup yields CDR1 KGHDR and CDR2 SFDVKD. The J segment lost 11 bases and the V segment lost 5 bases, leaving 5 bases of the junction unmatched. This CDR3 contains 11 residues. The CDR3 loop is CATSASGVEYF. The CDR3 DNA follows: TGTGCCACCAGTGCGAGCGGGGTGGAGTACTTC.

For this clone: Other DNA sequences in the sample encode the same CDR3. The rearrangement uses TRBV19 and TRBJ1-5; D unclear. The germline V gene encodes CDR1 LNHDA and CDR2 SQIVND (reference sequence). Trimming cost V 3 bases and J 4 bases, with 4 bases left between them. This CDR3 is 12 amino acids long. The CDR3 DNA is TGTGCCAGTAGTATTGGTAATCAGCCCCAGCATTTT. Protein sequence: CASSIGNQPQHF.

The V call is TRBV12-3 or TRBV12-4, the J call TRBJ2-5; D is ambiguous. The CDR3 totals 12 residues. The V end was cut by 6 bases, the J end by 5 bases, with 10 bases between. Written as DNA, the CDR3 is TGTGCCAGCAGATCCCCCTCGGAGACCCAGTACTTC. Amino acid sequence: CASRSPSETQYF.

The chain employs TRBV27 and TRBJ2-2, with D hard to call. V was shortened by 5 bases and J by 1 base, with 8 bases between the two germline ends. The CDR3 extends over 14 amino acids. Germline V lookup: CDR1 MNHEY, CDR2 SMNVEV (reference sequence). The CDR3 spells CASSPAGNTGELFF. CDR3 bases: TGTGCCAGCAGTCCAGCAGGGAACACCGGGGAGCTGTTTTTT.

This chain links TRBV14 with TRBJ2-7; D is uncertain. CDR1 is SGHDN and CDR2 is FVKESK in the germline V gene. Trimming left V 4 bases short and J 1 base short, with 11 bases between. The CDR3 has 14 residues. In DNA form, the CDR3 reads TGTGCCAGCAGCCCCTTCGGGCGTTCCTACGAGCAGTACTTC. This sequence encodes CASSPFGRSYEQYF.

The sample holds one count of this clone. The genes are TRBV2 and TRBJ2-5; unclear D gene. Germline V gives CDR1 SNHLY, CDR2 FYNNEI. The CDR3 is made up of 13 amino acids. Trimming removed 4 bases at V and 6 bases at J, with 12 bases between. The CDR3 reads CASSGPPPKTQYF. CDR3 DNA: TGTGCCAGCAGTGGACCGCCGCCCAAGACCCAGTACTTC.

J is TRBJ2-3 and V is TRBV19, with 9 bases matching TRBD1. Trimming removed 6 bases from V and 5 bases from J; junction bases left unmatched: 9. The V gene's germline CDR1 is LNHDA and CDR2 SQIVND (reference sequence). The CDR3 is made up of 15 amino acids. CDR3 protein: CASRKGQGRRDTQYF. The CDR3 nucleotides are TGTGCCAGTAGAAAGGGACAGGGAAGGAGAGATACGCAGTATTTT.

The chain has TRBV11-2 and TRBJ1-1, with a possible D match to TRBD1 (5 bases). The CDR3 is made up of 14 amino acids. Deletions cut 2 bases from V and 4 bases from J, with 11 bases between. The germline gives CDR1 SGHAT, CDR2 FQNNGV. As DNA, the CDR3 is TGTGCCAGCAGCTTACCTGATACAGGCACTGAAGCTTTCTTT. This gives the protein CASSLPDTGTEAFF. Complete variable domain (other parts from reference TRBV11-2 and TRBJ1-1): EAGVAQSPRYKIIEKRQSVAFWCNPISGHATLYWYQQILGQGPKLLIQFQNNGVVDDSQLPKDRFSAERLKGVDSTLKIQPAKLEDSAVYLCASSLPDTGTEAFFGQGTRLTVV.

The rearrangement uses TRBV5-1 and TRBJ1-2; D gene unclear. The CDR3 extends over 12 amino acids. V lost 4 bases to trimming and J lost 4 bases, with 8 bases between them. From germline, CDR1 is SGHRS and CDR2 YFSETQ. For the CDR3, the DNA is TGCGCCAGCAGCGGGGATGTCTATGGCTACACCTTC. Amino acid sequence: CASSGDVYGYTF.

The chain employs TRBV28 and TRBJ2-7; 8 bases line up with TRBD1. The trim removed 6 bases at V and 3 bases at J, leaving 7 bases unmatched. Germline V lookup: CDR1 MDHEN, CDR2 SYDVKM. This CDR3 has 14 residues. CDR3 sequence reads: CASSFTGGDYEQYF. CDR3 sequence (DNA): TGTGCCAGCAGCTTTACAGGGGGAGACTACGAGCAGTACTTC.

This chain links TRBV9 with TRBJ1-1, with D perhaps matching TRBD1 (6 bases). The CDR3 sequence is 12 residues long. The germline gives CDR1 SGDLS, CDR2 YYNGEE. The ends were cut back, 4 bases at V and 8 bases at J, with 12 bases in the middle. This CDR3 reads CASSRLGAEAFF. The CDR3 region has the DNA TGTGCCAGCAGCCGTTTGGGGGCCGAAGCTTTCTTT. Together with reference TRBV9 and TRBJ1-1, the CDR3 gives the full variable domain: DSGVTQTPKHLITATGQRVTLRCSPRSGDLSVYWYQQSLDQGLQFLIQYYNGEERAKGNILERFSAQQFPDLHSELNLSSLELGDSALYFCASSRLGAEAFFGQGTRLTVV.

The chain employs TRBV14 and TRBJ1-6; the D gene is possibly TRBD1 (6 bases). Per germline, CDR1 SGHDN and CDR2 FVKESK. V was pared by 4 bases and J by 10 bases, with 17 bases between. The CDR3 extends over 15 amino acids. The CDR3 sequence is CASSRTTGTLSPLHF. The CDR3 region has the DNA TGTGCCAGCAGCCGAACTACAGGGACCCTATCACCCCTCCACTTT.

The V and J genes are TRBV13 and TRBJ1-1; possible D gene TRBD1, 6 bases. Trimming cost V 3 bases and J 1 base, with 15 bases left between them. This CDR3 has 16 residues. Germline V gene sequence: CDR1 PRHDT, CDR2 FYEKMQ (reference sequence). In DNA form, the CDR3 reads TGTGCCAGCAGCTTTAAGCACGGGGGGCGGAACACTGAAGCTTTCTTT. Residues: CASSFKHGGRNTEAFF.

This clone was counted a single time. The V call is TRBV6-5, the J call TRBJ2-2; a weak D match, TRBD1 (5 bases). V was cut by 7 bases and J by 1 base, with 10 bases left in between. CDR1 is MNHEY and CDR2 is SVGAGI in the germline V gene. The CDR3 is 14 residues long. The CDR3 nucleotides read TGTGCCAGCACCCAGGGCGGGAACACCGGGGAGCTGTTTTTT. Translated: CASTQGGNTGELFF.

The chain carries TRBV5-4 and TRBJ2-3; D might be TRBD1 (5 bases). Germline V gene sequence: CDR1 SGHNT, CDR2 YYREEE (reference sequence). This CDR3 is 14 amino acids long. Trimming pared 0 bases from V and 3 bases from J, leaving 8 bases between. For the CDR3, the DNA is TGTGCCAGCAGCTTGGGACAGACTACAGATACGCAGTATTTT. Translating it yields CASSLGQTTDTQYF.

CDR3 loop: CSVEDTGDTEAFF. The CDR3 DNA follows: TGCAGCGTTGAAGATACGGGAGACACTGAAGCTTTCTTT. The chain links TRBV29-1 to TRBJ1-1; D gene uncertain. Germline-derived CDR1 and CDR2 are SQVTM and ANQGSEA. V lost 0 bases and J lost 3, with 8 bases in between. The CDR3 totals 13 residues.

CDR3 sequence reads: CASSFFEYEQFF. CDR3 sequence (DNA): TGTGCCAGCAGTTTTTTCGAGTATGAGCAGTTCTTC. The V and J genes are TRBV12-3 or TRBV12-4 and TRBJ2-1; D is unclear. The CDR3 has 12 residues. Trimming took 3 bases from V and 8 from J, leaving 8 bases between them.